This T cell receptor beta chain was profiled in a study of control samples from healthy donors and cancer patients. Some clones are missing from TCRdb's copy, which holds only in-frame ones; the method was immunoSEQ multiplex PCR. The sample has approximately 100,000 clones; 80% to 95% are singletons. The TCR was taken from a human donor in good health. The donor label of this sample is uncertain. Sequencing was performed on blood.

This CDR3 reads CASTEARRGTEAFF. CDR3 coding DNA: TGTGCCAGCACCGAGGCACGGAGGGGCACTGAAGCTTTCTTT. The V and J genes are TRBV6-5 and TRBJ1-1; D is possibly TRBD1 (5 bases). This CDR3 has 14 amino acids. Per the germline V gene, CDR1 is MNHEY and CDR2 is SVGAGI. The germline V and J ends were trimmed by 7 bases and 4 bases, with 16 bases remaining between them.